This T cell receptor (beta chain) was obtained from a study of identical twins (dated by TCRdb to 2016 to 2017). Regarding the study in general: The study deep-sequenced TCR alpha and beta repertoires from monozygotic twins, unrelated adults of various ages and cord blood to test whether fetal clonotypes persist. To rule out contamination, the twin experiments were replicated at different times with different library preparation protocols.

What the work shows at the level of the full study, not this receptor alone: Compared with coincidental sharing between unrelated individuals, out-of-frame TCR alpha sequences shared between twins had an excess of sequences with low generation probability. Abundant cord blood beta clonotypes had fewer insertions, young adult naive repertoires showed a similar but weaker trend, and memory repertoires showed no such trend. The excess sharing between twins in beta out-of-frame sequences was weaker because fewer shared sequences reduced the signal-to-noise ratio. Because the same donors could not be followed over many years, the conclusions relied on cross-sectional statistical analysis. In monozygotic twins, out-of-frame TCR alpha sharing was systematically underestimated by recombination models, although the models agreed with sharing between unrelated individuals. Zero-insertion analyses could be partly confounded by invariant T cells such as MAIT and iNKT, although diverse VJ usage argued against such confounding for most clonotypes.

The CDR3 runs 15 amino acids, cysteine and phenylalanine included. Only the CDR3 part of the read is kept: 45 bases, read in frame from the first base. A distance of 10 bases separates the germline ends of V and J, which lose 1 base and 4 bases respectively. According to the germline V gene, CDR1 reads LGHNA and CDR2 reads YSLEER. All donors were healthy Caucasians. Three pairs of female monozygotic twins, all aged about 18 to 30 years, made up the twin cohort. Positive isolation kits from Invitrogen were used to isolate the CD4+ and CD8+ T cell populations. The library was produced with 5' RACE. TCRdb records Illumina HiSeq 2000 as the sequencer. A universal primer binding site was introduced by template switching, and a unique molecular identifier was present in the final cDNA, enabling accurate counting of TCR cDNA molecules. Specific primers in the conserved constant-segment region were used to synthesize first-strand cDNA for the TCR alpha and beta chains. To control for contamination, every cDNA library was double barcoded, receiving both a SMART-Mk sample barcode and Illumina barcodes. TruSeq adapter sequences, together with Illumina sample barcodes, were added in two successive PCR steps. The Illumina HiSeq platform was used with custom primers to sequence TCR alpha and beta cDNA libraries. As for the authors' bioinformatics: MiGEC was used to process raw reads and extract unique molecular identifiers, and MiXCR was used to find CDR3 positions. Recombination models were inferred per individual with the repgenHMM and IGoR tools using an EM algorithm. Shared clonotype analysis was performed with the tcR package in R, normalizing sharing by the product of cloneset sizes. Out-of-frame nonproductive sequences were analyzed to study raw recombination free of thymic and clonal selection effects. TCRdb trimmed public reads at Q25 via fastp, called clones via MiXCR and kept in-frame beta chains. Duplicate CDR3 protein sequences are folded into a single record with the most common DNA and genes. The V and J calls and clone size are TCRdb's, not the authors'. For this sample there are over 250,000 distinct CDR3 sequences; over 8.5% appear just once. Roughly 6.8% of the sample rests with the top ten.

This clonotype was seen repeatedly, ten times or more. Its cognate antigen has yet to be identified. Base qualities are not recorded, but no much larger clone differs from it by a single base. The sample was also reused in another study, on yellow fever vaccine responses in identical twins. As that second paper reports: According to the authors, in identical twins the way T cells responded to vaccination appeared partly convergent and partly personalized. Focusing on identical twins, the study followed the T cell clones that responded to the vaccine, and did so with precision.

In this chain, TRBV4-3 is recombined with TRBJ2-2, with the identity of the D gene unclear. The sample comprised CD8+ T cells sorted from blood. The source is a woman under 30 in good health. The encoded CDR3 is CASSQGVRFTGELFF. The bases are TGCGCCAGCAGCCAAGGGGTCAGGTTCACCGGGGAGCTGTTTTTT.